This T cell receptor beta chain appears in the sequencing data of a study of blood T cells in healthy people across ages. A second PCR, run for about 7 to 11 cycles, used a sample-barcoded 5' primer plus a J-beta primer mix. From the 5' RACE reads, TCRdb called clonotypes with MiXCR, one entry per CDR3 protein. This table holds about 770,000 distinct CDR3 sequences, roughly 44% found once. Per sample, at least 5 micrograms of total RNA were extracted. The specimen was blood. This TCR derives from a man aged 55 to 70 in good health.

CDR3 residues: CASSEDRLINQPQHF. The CDR3 DNA follows: TGTGCCAGCAGTGAGGATCGGCTAATCAATCAGCCCCAGCATTTT. The V call is TRBV2, the J call TRBJ1-5; D ambiguous. This CDR3 contains 15 residues. The germline V gene has CDR1 SNHLY and CDR2 FYNNEI. V was shortened by 3 bases and J by 3 bases, with 12 bases between the two germline ends. The entire variable domain, with the rest obtained from reference TRBV2 and TRBJ1-5, is as follows: EPEVTQTPSHQVTQMGQEVILRCVPISNHLYFYWYRQILGQKVEFLVSFYNNEISEKSEIFDDQFSVERPDGSNFTLKIRSTKLEDSAMYFCASSEDRLINQPQHFGDGTRLSIL.